This T cell receptor beta chain was captured in a study of blood T cell repertoires in COVID-19. Whole-study context: Donors in the United States, Italy and Spain gave samples during acute or convalescent COVID-19. T cells, B-cell-depleted T cells, or PBMCs provided the cDNA or gDNA that served as material.

As processed by the authors: From reference gene primer amplification, estimates of nucleated cell counts were derived. TCRdb's copy holds only in-frame clones and misses some; the assay was immunoSEQ multiplex PCR. V and J calls and clone size come straight from that table; D and trimming were deduced from the DNA. In the table there are about 44,000 clones, 87% of which are singletons. Germline trimming cut 6 bases from V and 6 bases from J; bases unmatched to any gene: 7. The CDR3 has 14 residues. Looked up from germline, CDR1 is WSHSY and CDR2 is SAAADI. The chain recombines TRBV10-2 with TRBJ1-1; 10 bases match TRBD1. Sequencing was done on a sample of peripheral blood. This sequence originates from a woman over 75 in a cohort sampled during active or convalescent COVID-19. CDR3 amino acids: CASRGGQGRAEAFF. The CDR3 DNA reads TGCGCCAGCAGGGGGGGACAGGGGAGGGCTGAAGCTTTCTTT.